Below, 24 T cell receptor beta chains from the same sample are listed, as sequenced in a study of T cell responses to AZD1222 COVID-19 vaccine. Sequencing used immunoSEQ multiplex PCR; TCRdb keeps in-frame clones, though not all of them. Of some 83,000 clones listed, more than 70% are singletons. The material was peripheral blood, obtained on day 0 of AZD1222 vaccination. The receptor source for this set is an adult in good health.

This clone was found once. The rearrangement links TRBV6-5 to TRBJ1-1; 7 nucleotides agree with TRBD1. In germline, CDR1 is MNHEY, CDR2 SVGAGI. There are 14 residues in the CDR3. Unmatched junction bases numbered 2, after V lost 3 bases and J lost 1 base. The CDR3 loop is CASSYRGQNTEAFF. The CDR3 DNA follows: TGTGCCAGCAGTTATAGGGGGCAGAACACTGAAGCTTTCTTT.

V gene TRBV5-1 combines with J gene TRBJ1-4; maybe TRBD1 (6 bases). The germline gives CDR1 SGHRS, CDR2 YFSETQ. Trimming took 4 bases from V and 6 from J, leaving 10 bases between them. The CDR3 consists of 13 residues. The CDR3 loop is CASSRGQDEKLFF. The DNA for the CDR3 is TGCGCCAGCAGCAGGGGACAAGATGAAAAACTGTTTTTT.

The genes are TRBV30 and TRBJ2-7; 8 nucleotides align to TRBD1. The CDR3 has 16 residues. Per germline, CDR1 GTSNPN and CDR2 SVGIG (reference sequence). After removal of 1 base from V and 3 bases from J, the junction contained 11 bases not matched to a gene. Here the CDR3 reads CAWSAGQGSSLYEQYF. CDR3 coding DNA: TGTGCCTGGAGTGCCGGACAGGGATCGTCCCTCTACGAGCAGTACTTC.

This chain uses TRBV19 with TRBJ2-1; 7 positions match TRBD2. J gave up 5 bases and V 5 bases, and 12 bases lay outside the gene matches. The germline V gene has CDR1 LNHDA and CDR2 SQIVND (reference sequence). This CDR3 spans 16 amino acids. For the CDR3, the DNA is TGTGCCAGTAGTCCGGGGGGAGGGTTCGGTCACAATGAGCAGTTCTTC. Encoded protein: CASSPGGGFGHNEQFF. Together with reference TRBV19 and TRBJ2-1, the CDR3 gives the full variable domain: DGGITQSPKYLFRKEGQNVTLSCEQNLNHDAMYWYRQDPGQGLRLIYYSQIVNDFQKGDIAEGYSVSREKKESFPLTVTSAQKNPTAFYLCASSPGGGFGHNEQFFGPGTRLTVL.

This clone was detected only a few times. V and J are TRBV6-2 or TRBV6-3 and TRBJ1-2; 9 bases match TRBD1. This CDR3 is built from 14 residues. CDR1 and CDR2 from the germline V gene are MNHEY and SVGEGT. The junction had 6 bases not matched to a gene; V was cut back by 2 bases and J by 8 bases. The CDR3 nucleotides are TGTGCCAGCAGTTACCTAAGGACAGGGGAAGGCTACACCTTC. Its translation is CASSYLRTGEGYTF.

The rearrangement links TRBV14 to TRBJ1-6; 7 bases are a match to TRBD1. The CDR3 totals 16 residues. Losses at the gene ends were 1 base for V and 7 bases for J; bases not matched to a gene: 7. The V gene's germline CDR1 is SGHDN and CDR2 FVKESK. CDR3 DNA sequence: TGTGCCAGCAGCCAAGGGGAGACAGGGATAAATTCACCCCTCCACTTT. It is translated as CASSQGETGINSPLHF.

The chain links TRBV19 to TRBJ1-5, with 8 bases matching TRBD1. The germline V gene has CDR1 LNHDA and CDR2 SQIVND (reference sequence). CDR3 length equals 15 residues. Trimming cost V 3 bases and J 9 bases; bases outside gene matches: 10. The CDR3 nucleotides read TGTGCCAGTAGTATTGGTACAGGGGGGTATTGGCCCCAGCATTTT. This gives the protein CASSIGTGGYWPQHF.

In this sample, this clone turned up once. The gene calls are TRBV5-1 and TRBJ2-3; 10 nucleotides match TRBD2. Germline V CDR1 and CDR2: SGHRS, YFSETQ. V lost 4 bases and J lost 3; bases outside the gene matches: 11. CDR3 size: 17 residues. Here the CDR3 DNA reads TGCGCCAGCAGCCTCTTACCGGGACTAGCGTCGACAGATACGCAGTATTTT. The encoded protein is CASSLLPGLASTDTQYF.

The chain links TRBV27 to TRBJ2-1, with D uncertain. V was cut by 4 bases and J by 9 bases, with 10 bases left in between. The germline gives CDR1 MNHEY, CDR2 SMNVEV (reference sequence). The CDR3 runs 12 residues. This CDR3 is CASSSIHFEQFF. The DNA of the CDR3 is TGTGCCAGCAGTTCCATACATTTTGAGCAGTTCTTC.

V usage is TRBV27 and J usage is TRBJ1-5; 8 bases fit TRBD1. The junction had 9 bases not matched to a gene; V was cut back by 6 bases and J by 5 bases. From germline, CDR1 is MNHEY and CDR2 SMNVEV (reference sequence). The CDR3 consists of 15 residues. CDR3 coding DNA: TGTGCCAGCAGGGGTTCGACAGGGGCGGATCAGCCCCAGCATTTT. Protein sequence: CASRGSTGADQPQHF.

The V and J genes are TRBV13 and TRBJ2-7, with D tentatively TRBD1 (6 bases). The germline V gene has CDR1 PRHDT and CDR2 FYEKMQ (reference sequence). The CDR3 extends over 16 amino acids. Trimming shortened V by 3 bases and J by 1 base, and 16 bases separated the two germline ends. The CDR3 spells CASSLGAGLVSYEQYF. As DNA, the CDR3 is TGTGCCAGCAGCTTGGGGGCAGGGCTCGTTTCCTACGAGCAGTACTTC. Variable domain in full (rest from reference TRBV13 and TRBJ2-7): AAGVIQSPRHLIKEKRETATLKCYPIPRHDTVYWYQQGPGQDPQFLISFYEKMQSDKGSIPDRFSAQQFSDYHSELNMSSLELGDSALYFCASSLGAGLVSYEQYFGPGTRLTVT.

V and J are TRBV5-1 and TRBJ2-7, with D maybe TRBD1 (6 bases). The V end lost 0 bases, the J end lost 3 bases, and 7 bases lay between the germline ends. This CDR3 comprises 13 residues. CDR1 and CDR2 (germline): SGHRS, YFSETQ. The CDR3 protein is CASSLGQDYEQYF. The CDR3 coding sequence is TGCGCCAGCAGCTTGGGACAGGACTACGAGCAGTACTTC.

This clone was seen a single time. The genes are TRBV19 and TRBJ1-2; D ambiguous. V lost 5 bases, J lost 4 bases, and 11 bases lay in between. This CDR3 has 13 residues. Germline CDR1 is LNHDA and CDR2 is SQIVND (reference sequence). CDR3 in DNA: TGTGCCAGTAGTTTACAAACCCTCTATGGCTACACCTTC. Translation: CASSLQTLYGYTF.

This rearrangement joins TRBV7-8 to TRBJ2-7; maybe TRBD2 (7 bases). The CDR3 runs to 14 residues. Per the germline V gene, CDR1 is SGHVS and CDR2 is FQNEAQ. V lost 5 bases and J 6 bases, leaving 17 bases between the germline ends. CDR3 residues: CASSGGGQRGEQYF. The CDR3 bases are TGTGCCAGCAGCGGCGGGGGCCAGAGGGGCGAGCAGTACTTC.

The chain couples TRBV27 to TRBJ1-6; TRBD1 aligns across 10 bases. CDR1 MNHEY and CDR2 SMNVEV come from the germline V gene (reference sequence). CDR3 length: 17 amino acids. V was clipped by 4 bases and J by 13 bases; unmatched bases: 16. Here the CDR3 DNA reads TGTGCCAGCAGTTCGTGGGTAGCGACAGGGGGCGGGTGGCCCCTCCACTTT. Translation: CASSSWVATGGGWPLHF.

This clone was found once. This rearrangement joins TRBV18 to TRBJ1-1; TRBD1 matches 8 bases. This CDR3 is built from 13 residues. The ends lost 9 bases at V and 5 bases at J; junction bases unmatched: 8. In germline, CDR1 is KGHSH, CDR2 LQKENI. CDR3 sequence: CASSWTGQTEAFF. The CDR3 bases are TGTGCCAGTAGTTGGACAGGGCAGACTGAAGCTTTCTTT.

In DNA form, the CDR3 reads TGTGCCAGCAGTTTTTCGGGGGGGCCGGTCAATGAGCAGTTCTTC. Translated: CASSFSGGPVNEQFF. The V call is TRBV5-6, the J call TRBJ2-1; 8 bases agree with TRBD2. The CDR3 extends over 15 amino acids. Germline-derived CDR1 and CDR2 are SGHDT and YYEEEE. Trimming removed 5 bases from V and 6 bases from J; junction bases left unmatched: 10.

The CDR3 is CASSGLIWGYTDTQYF. For the CDR3, the DNA is TGTGCCAGCAGCGGGCTGATCTGGGGATACACAGATACGCAGTATTTT. This chain connects TRBV9 to TRBJ2-3, with unresolved D. V was clipped by 3 bases and J by 2 bases, with 16 bases between them. CDR1 is SGDLS and CDR2 is YYNGEE in the germline V gene. This CDR3 has 16 amino acids.

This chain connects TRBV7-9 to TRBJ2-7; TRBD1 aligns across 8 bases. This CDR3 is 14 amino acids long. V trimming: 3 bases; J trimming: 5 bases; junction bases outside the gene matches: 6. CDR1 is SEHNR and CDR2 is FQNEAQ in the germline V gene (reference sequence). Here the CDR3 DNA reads TGTGCCAGCAGCTTTTGGCAGGGGGCGGACGAGCAGTACTTC. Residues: CASSFWQGADEQYF.

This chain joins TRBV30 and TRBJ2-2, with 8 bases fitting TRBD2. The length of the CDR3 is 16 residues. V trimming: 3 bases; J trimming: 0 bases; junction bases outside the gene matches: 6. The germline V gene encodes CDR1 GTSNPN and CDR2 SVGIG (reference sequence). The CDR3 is CAWSKLADANTGELFF. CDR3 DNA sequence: TGTGCCTGGAGCAAACTAGCGGACGCGAACACCGGGGAGCTGTTTTTT.

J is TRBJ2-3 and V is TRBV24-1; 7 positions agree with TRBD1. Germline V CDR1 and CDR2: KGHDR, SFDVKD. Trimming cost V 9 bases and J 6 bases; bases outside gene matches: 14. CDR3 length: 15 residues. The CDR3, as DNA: TGTGCCACCGGAGGTTGGGGACAGCCTACTGATACGCAGTATTTT. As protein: CATGGWGQPTDTQYF.

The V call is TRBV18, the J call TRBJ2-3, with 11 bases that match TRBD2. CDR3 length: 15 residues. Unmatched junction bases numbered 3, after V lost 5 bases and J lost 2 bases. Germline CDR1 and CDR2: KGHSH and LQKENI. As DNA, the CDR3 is TGTGCCAGCTCAATAGCGGGAGGGGACACAGATACGCAGTATTTT. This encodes CASSIAGGDTDTQYF.

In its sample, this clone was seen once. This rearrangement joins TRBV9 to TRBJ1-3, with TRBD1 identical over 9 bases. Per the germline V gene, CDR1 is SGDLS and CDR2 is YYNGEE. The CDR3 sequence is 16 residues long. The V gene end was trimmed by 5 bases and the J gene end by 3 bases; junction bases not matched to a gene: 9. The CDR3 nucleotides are TGTGCCAGCAGTACAACAGGGGGCGAAATTGGAAACACCATATATTTT. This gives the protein CASSTTGGEIGNTIYF.

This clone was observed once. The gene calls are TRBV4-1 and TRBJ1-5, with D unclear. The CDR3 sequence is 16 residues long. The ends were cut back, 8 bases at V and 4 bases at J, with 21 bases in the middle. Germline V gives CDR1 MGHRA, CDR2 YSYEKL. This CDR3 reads CASGRVVNAWNQPQHF. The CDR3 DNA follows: TGCGCCAGCGGCCGGGTTGTCAACGCCTGGAATCAGCCCCAGCATTTT.